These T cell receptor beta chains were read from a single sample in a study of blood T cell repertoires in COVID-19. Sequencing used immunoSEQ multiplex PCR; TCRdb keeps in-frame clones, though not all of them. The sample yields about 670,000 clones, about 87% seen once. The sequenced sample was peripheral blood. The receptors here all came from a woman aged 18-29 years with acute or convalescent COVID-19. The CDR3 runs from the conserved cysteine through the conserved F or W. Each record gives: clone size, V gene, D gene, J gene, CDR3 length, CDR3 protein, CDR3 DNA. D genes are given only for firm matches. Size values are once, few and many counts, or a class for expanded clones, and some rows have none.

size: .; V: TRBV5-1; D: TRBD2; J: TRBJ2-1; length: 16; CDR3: CASSSPTSGGFYEQFF; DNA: TGCGCCAGCAGCTCCCCAACTAGCGGGGGGTTCTATGAGCAGTTCTTC
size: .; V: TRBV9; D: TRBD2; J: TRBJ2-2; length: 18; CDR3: CASSETSGGALGTGELFF; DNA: TGTGCCAGCAGCGAGACTAGCGGGGGGGCCTTGGGCACCGGGGAGCTGTTTTTT
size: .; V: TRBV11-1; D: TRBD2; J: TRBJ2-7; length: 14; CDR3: CASSLTGRANEQYF; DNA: TGTGCCAGCAGCCTGACCGGGAGGGCCAACGAGCAGTACTTC
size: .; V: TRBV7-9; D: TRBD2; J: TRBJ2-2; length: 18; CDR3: CASSLVPAGGPNTGELFF; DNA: TGTGCCAGCAGCTTAGTCCCAGCGGGGGGGCCGAACACCGGGGAGCTGTTTTTT
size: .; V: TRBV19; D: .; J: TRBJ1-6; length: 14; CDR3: CANNGTFYGSPLHF; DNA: TGTGCCAATAACGGGACATTTTACGGTTCACCCCTCCACTTT
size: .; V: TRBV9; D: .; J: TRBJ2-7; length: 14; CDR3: CASSVEGGPHEQYF; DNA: TGTGCCAGCAGCGTAGAGGGGGGGCCACACGAGCAGTACTTC
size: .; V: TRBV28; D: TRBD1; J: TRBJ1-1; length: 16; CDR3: CASSWVPGQANTEAFF; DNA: TGTGCCAGCAGCTGGGTGCCGGGACAGGCTAACACTGAAGCTTTCTTT
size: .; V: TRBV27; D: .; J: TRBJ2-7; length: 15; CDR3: CASSLLDSRAHEQYF; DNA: TGTGCCAGCAGTTTATTGGACTCAAGAGCCCACGAGCAGTACTTC
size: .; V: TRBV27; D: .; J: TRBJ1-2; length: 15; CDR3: CASSSGDTANYGYTF; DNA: TGTGCCAGCAGTTCCGGGGATACAGCTAACTATGGCTACACCTTC
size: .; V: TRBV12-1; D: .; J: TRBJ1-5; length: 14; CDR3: CASSPDRGDQPQHF; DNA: TGTGCCAGCAGCCCGGACAGGGGAGATCAGCCCCAGCATTTT
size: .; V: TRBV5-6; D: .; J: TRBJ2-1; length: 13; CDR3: CASSLSRTPEQFF; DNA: TGTGCCAGCAGCTTGAGTCGCACTCCTGAGCAGTTCTTC
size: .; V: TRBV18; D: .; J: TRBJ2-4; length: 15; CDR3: CASSAEGSAKNIQYF; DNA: TGTGCCAGCTCGGCGGAGGGGAGCGCCAAAAACATTCAGTACTTC
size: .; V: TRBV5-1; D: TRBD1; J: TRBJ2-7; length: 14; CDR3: CASSLFDRAYEQYF; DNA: TGCGCCAGCAGCTTGTTTGACAGGGCTTACGAGCAGTACTTC
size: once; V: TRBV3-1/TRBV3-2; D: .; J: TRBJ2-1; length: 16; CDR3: CASSLTGTVRNNEQFF; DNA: TGTGCCAGCAGCCTAACAGGGACGGTGAGAAACAATGAGCAGTTCTTC
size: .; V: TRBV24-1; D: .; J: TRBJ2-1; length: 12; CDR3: CATSDLPGEQFF; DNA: TGTGCCACCAGTGATTTGCCAGGAGAGCAGTTCTTC
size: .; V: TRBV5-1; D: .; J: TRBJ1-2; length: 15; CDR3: CASSPWHQGNYGYTF; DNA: TGCGCCAGCAGCCCCTGGCACCAGGGGAACTATGGCTACACCTTC
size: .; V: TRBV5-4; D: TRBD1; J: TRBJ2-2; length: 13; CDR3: CASSAQGIGELFF; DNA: TGTGCCAGCAGCGCACAGGGGATCGGGGAGCTGTTTTTT
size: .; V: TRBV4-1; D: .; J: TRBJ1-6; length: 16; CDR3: CASSPDTRSYNSPLHF; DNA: TGCGCCAGCAGCCCTGACACAAGATCCTATAATTCACCCCTCCACTTT
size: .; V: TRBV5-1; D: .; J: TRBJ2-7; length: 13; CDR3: CASSLGGTYEQYF; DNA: TGCGCCAGCAGCTTGGGAGGGACCTACGAGCAGTACTTC
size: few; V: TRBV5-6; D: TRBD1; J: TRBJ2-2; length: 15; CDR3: CASRGTGTNTGELFF; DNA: TGTGCCAGCAGGGGGACAGGGACGAACACCGGGGAGCTGTTTTTT
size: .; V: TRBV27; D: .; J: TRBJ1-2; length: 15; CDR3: CASSLWGGTPGGYTF; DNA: TGTGCCAGCAGTTTATGGGGAGGGACCCCAGGGGGCTACACCTTC
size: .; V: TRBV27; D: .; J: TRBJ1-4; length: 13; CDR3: CASSLGRLEKLFF; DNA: TGTGCCAGCAGTTTAGGGAGATTAGAAAAACTGTTTTTT
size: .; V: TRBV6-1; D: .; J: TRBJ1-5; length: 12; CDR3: CASSERNQPQHF; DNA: TGTGCCAGCAGTGAACGTAATCAGCCCCAGCATTTT
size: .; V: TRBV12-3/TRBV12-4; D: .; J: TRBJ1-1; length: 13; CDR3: CASSLGGHTEAFF; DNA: TGTGCCAGCAGTTTAGGAGGCCACACTGAAGCTTTCTTT
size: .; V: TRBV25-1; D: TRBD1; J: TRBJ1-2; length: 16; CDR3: CASRPGTVGGLFGYTF; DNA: TGTGCCAGCAGACCAGGGACAGTTGGGGGGCTTTTTGGCTACACCTTC
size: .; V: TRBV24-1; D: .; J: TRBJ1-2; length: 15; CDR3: CATSDLQKGREGYTF; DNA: TGTGCCACCAGTGATTTGCAGAAGGGGCGGGAAGGCTACACCTTC
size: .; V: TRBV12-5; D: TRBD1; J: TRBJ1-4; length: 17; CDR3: CASGSPTGGATNEKLFF; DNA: TGTGCTAGTGGTTCGCCCACAGGGGGAGCAACTAATGAAAAACTGTTTTTT
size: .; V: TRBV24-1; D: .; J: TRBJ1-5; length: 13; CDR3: CATSSSFGQPQHF; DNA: TGTGCCACCAGTTCGAGTTTCGGTCAGCCCCAGCATTTT
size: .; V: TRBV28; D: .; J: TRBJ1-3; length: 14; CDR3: CASSEVGSGNTIYF; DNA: TGTGCCAGCAGCGAGGTGGGCTCTGGAAACACCATATATTTT
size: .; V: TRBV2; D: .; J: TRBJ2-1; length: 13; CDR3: CASSEEVRNEQFF; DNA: TGTGCCAGCAGTGAAGAAGTTAGAAATGAGCAGTTCTTC
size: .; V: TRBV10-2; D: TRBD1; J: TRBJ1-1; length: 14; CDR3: CASSESGQGGRAFF; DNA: TGCGCCAGCAGTGAGTCGGGACAGGGCGGTAGAGCTTTCTTT
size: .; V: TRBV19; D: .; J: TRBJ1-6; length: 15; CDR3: CASSILTGGGSPLHF; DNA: TGTGCCAGTAGTATACTGACGGGAGGAGGTTCACCCCTCCACTTT
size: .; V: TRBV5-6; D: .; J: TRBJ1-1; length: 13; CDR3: CASSRTENTEAFF; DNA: TGTGCCAGCAGCCGAACAGAGAACACTGAAGCTTTCTTT
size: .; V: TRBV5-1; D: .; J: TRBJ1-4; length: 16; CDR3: CASSLFPTDSNEKLFF; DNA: TGCGCCAGCAGCTTGTTCCCGACAGACTCTAATGAAAAACTGTTTTTT
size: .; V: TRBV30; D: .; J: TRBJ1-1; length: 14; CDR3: CAWSVPGLQAEAFF; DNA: TGTGCCTGGAGTGTACCGGGCCTACAGGCTGAAGCTTTCTTT
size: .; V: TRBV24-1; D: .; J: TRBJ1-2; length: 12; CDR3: CATSRGLDGYTF; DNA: TGTGCCACCAGTAGGGGCCTCGATGGCTACACCTTC
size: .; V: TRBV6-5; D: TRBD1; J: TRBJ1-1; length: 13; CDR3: CASSGTGREEAFF; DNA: TGTGCCAGCAGCGGGACAGGGCGGGAAGAAGCTTTCTTT
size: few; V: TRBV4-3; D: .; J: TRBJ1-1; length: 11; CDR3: CASSPGGRAFF; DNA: TGCGCCAGCAGCCCCGGGGGGCGAGCTTTCTTT
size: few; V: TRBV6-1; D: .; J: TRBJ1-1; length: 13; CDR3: CASSEQVNTEAFF; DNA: TGTGCCAGCAGTGAACAGGTGAACACTGAAGCTTTCTTT
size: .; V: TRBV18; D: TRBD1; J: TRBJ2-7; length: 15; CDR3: CASSEWDRGLYEQYF; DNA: TGTGCCAGCTCAGAGTGGGACAGGGGTTTATACGAGCAGTACTTC
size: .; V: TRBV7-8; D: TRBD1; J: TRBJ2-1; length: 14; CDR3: CASSFAGGYNEQFF; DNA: TGTGCCAGCAGCTTCGCAGGGGGTTACAATGAGCAGTTCTTC
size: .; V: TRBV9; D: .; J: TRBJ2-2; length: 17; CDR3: CASSSQPGQSNTGELFF; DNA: TGTGCCAGCAGCAGCCAACCGGGACAATCGAACACCGGGGAGCTGTTTTTT
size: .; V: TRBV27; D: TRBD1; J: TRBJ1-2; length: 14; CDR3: CASSYRGPPYGYTF; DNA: TGTGCCAGCAGCTACAGGGGTCCCCCCTATGGCTACACCTTC
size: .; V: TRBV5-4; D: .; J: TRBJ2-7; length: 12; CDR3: CASSLGEGEQYF; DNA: TGTGCCAGCAGCCTCGGGGAAGGGGAGCAGTACTTC
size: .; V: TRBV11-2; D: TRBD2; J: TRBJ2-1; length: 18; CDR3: CASSLGLAGGSGDYEQFF; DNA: TGTGCCAGCAGCTTAGGGCTAGCGGGGGGTTCAGGCGACTATGAGCAGTTCTTC
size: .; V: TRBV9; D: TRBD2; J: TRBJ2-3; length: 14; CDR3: CASRGREGTDTQYF; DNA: TGTGCCAGCAGAGGGCGGGAGGGCACAGATACGCAGTATTTT
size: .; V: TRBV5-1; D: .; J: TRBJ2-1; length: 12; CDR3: CASSLVDNEQFF; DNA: TGCGCCAGCAGCTTGGTCGACAATGAGCAGTTCTTC
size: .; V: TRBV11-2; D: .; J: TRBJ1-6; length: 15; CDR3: CASSLDPGGSSPLHF; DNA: TGTGCCAGCAGCTTAGATCCGGGGGGATCTTCACCCCTCCACTTT